This TCR beta chain originates from a study of blood T cells in healthy people across ages. Alongside a J-beta primer mix, a sample-barcoded 5' primer served in a second PCR lasting roughly 6 to 12 cycles. Each TCR beta cDNA got a 12-nucleotide random molecular identifier. From the 5' RACE reads, TCRdb called clonotypes with MiXCR, one entry per CDR3 protein. The table has around 1,800,000 distinct CDR3 sequences, 39% seen once. A word on this clonotype: As yet, its antigen is unknown.

Regarding the study as a whole: Getting older went along with TCR beta diversity per million T cells dropping roughly linearly. It was held that the diversity estimates obtained from one million T cells were underestimates.

V gave up 8 bases and J gave up 2 bases, with 15 bases separating them. The CDR3 has 14 amino acids. The V gene's germline CDR1 is ENHRY and CDR2 SYGVKD. Material: blood. V gene TRBV10-3 combines with J gene TRBJ1-2, with a possible D match to TRBD1 (6 bases). The receptor comes from a human donor in good health. The CDR3 spells CAIGRTVLNYGYTF. The CDR3 bases are TGTGCCATCGGGCGGACAGTCCTCAACTATGGCTACACCTTC.